The 31 T cell receptor beta chains below come from one sample, sequenced in a study of vaccination and CD4 T cells after COVID-19. The treatment is: roughly ten-day PBMC culture with coronavirus spike peptide pools or control peptides (ViraFEST assay). Pre-COVID-19 pandemic sampling (2011-2018) yielded the unexposed donor's CD4+ T cells. Antigen specificity for these receptors is unknown. Oncomine TCR Beta short-read sequencing was applied to DNA from cultured CD4+ T cells. TCRdb called the PCR reads again in MiXCR, with one record for every CDR3 protein. The profile shows several thousand distinct CDR3 sequences, about 50% of them singletons. The material sequenced was CD4+ T cells from blood, cultured in vitro. These receptors came from a human donor in good health.

The rearrangement joins TRBV5-1 to TRBJ2-7; D call uncertain. Trimming pared 4 bases from V and 4 bases from J, leaving 12 bases between. Per the germline V gene, CDR1 is SGHRS and CDR2 is YFSETQ. The CDR3 runs to 13 residues. The CDR3 DNA is TGCGCCAGCAGCCCTCTAGGAATTTACGAGCAGTACTTC. Protein: CASSPLGIYEQYF.

The CDR3 sequence is CASSLKTNYGYTF. CDR3 sequence (DNA): TGTGCCAGCAGTTTAAAAACTAACTATGGCTACACCTTC. This chain uses TRBV12-3 or TRBV12-4 with TRBJ1-2, with D hard to call. This CDR3 has 13 residues. V dropped 2 bases and J dropped 0 bases, with 4 bases sitting between them.

V gene TRBV6-1 combines with J gene TRBJ1-4; D is undetermined. Trimming pared 11 bases from V and 3 bases from J, leaving 13 bases between. This CDR3 has 13 residues. Germline-derived CDR1 and CDR2 are MNHNS and SASEGT. The DNA of the CDR3 is TGTGCCGGCAAAGGGAGGGCTAATGAAAAACTGTTTTTT. This gives the protein CAGKGRANEKLFF.

The chain couples TRBV6-4 to TRBJ2-5; 10 bases are a match to TRBD1. CDR1 and CDR2 (germline): MRHNA, SNTAGT. The CDR3 is made up of 15 amino acids. V lost 6 bases, J lost 4 bases, and 8 bases stayed unmatched. Here the CDR3 reads CASSGTGAGGETQYF. The CDR3 DNA reads TGTGCCAGCAGCGGGACAGGGGCCGGGGGAGAGACCCAGTACTTC.

The J gene is TRBJ1-1, the V gene TRBV18; 12 nucleotides agree with TRBD1. Germline CDR1 is KGHSH and CDR2 is LQKENI. The CDR3 runs to 16 residues. V lost 3 bases and J lost 4; bases outside the gene matches: 6. As DNA, the CDR3 is TGTGCCAGCTCACCCGGGACAGGGGGCTGGGGCACTGAAGCTTTCTTT. Protein product: CASSPGTGGWGTEAFF. Combining the CDR3 with reference TRBV18 and TRBJ1-1 gives the whole variable domain NAGVMQNPRHLVRRRGQEARLRCSPMKGHSHVYWYRQLPEEGLKFMVYLQKENIIDESGMPKERFSAEFPKEGPSILRIQQVVRGDSAAYFCASSPGTGGWGTEAFFGQGTRLTVV.

This clonotype was seen only a few times. The chain has TRBV6-5 and TRBJ2-4; 7 bases match TRBD2. The CDR3 is 16 residues long. The V and J ends lost 2 bases and 0 bases, in that order; junction bases with no gene match: 4. The germline V gene encodes CDR1 MNHEY and CDR2 SVGAGI. The CDR3 DNA reads TGTGCCAGCAGTTACGGGCGGGGGATAGCCAAAAACATTCAGTACTTC. Translation: CASSYGRGIAKNIQYF.

The rearrangement links TRBV23-1 to TRBJ1-1; unclear D gene. TRBV23-1 is an open reading frame whose function is uncertain. V lost 0 bases and J lost 1, with 15 bases in between. The CDR3 covers 17 residues. CDR3 in DNA: TGCGCCAGCAGTCAATCGAGGCCCCAGAGAGGGAACACTGAAGCTTTCTTT. Its protein is CASSQSRPQRGNTEAFF.

The V gene is TRBV27, the J gene TRBJ1-1; no firm D call. The germline gives CDR1 MNHEY, CDR2 SMNVEV (reference sequence). The V and J ends lost 4 bases and 5 bases respectively, with 20 bases between them. The CDR3 runs 16 residues. The CDR3: CASSSDAQGKLTEAFF. The CDR3 coding sequence is TGTGCCAGCAGTTCGGACGCCCAAGGGAAGCTTACTGAAGCTTTCTTT.

The V and J genes are TRBV5-1 and TRBJ2-5; 7 bases line up with TRBD1. This CDR3 spans 16 amino acids. CDR1 is SGHRS and CDR2 is YFSETQ in the germline V gene. The J segment lost 1 base and the V segment lost 4 bases, leaving 10 bases of the junction unmatched. CDR3 in amino acids: CASSLPGQLAQETQYF. The DNA of the CDR3 is TGCGCCAGCAGCCTGCCGGGACAGCTAGCCCAAGAGACCCAGTACTTC.

The genes are TRBV5-1 and TRBJ1-4, with D possibly matching TRBD1 (5 bases). Germline-derived CDR1 and CDR2 are SGHRS and YFSETQ. The CDR3 has 13 residues. The V end lost 7 bases, the J end lost 6 bases, and 13 bases lay between the germline ends. The DNA for the CDR3 is TGCGCCAGCCGGGGACCGGCGGATGAAAAACTGTTTTTT. Its protein is CASRGPADEKLFF.

This clonotype was counted a single time. This chain links TRBV23-1 with TRBJ2-1, with D perhaps TRBD1 (5 bases). TRBV23-1 is an ORF for which the function is uncertain. The V and J ends lost 0 bases and 2 bases respectively, with 11 bases between them. This CDR3 has 16 amino acids. The CDR3 here is CASSQSKGSPYNEQFF. The CDR3 DNA reads TGCGCCAGCAGTCAATCGAAGGGGTCCCCCTACAATGAGCAGTTCTTC.

This clonotype is a singleton in its sample. The chain uses TRBV20-1 and TRBJ2-7, with 12 bases matching TRBD2. V lost 3 bases and J lost 0; bases outside the gene matches: 9. The CDR3 length is 17 residues. Germline V gives CDR1 DFQATT, CDR2 SNEGSKA (reference sequence). CDR3 region: CSARRTSGIPSSYEQYF. In DNA form, the CDR3 reads TGCAGTGCTAGGCGGACTAGCGGGATACCCAGCTCCTACGAGCAGTACTTC.

V and J are TRBV6-2 or TRBV6-3 and TRBJ2-7, with D perhaps TRBD2 (7 bases). CDR1 is MNHEY, CDR2 SVGEGT, per germline. Trimming pared 6 bases from V and 6 bases from J, leaving 15 bases between. The CDR3 runs to 13 residues. The DNA of the CDR3 is TGTGCCAGCAGGAGACCGGCGGGGGCCGAGCAGTACTTC. Translating it yields CASRRPAGAEQYF.

This clonotype showed up just a few times. This chain links TRBV7-9 with TRBJ1-2, with 7 positions matching TRBD1. The junction had 6 bases not matched to a gene; V was cut back by 1 base and J by 4 bases. The CDR3 contains 15 residues. Germline V lookup: CDR1 SEHNR, CDR2 FQNEAQ (reference sequence). The CDR3 DNA is TGTGCCAGCAGCTTAGATAGCGCAGGGGGCTATGGCTACACCTTC. Translated, it gives CASSLDSAGGYGYTF.

V is TRBV6-2 or TRBV6-3 and J is TRBJ2-1; 11 bases are a match to TRBD2. The ends lost 0 bases at V and 8 bases at J; junction bases unmatched: 18. This CDR3 contains 20 residues. Germline V lookup: CDR1 MNHEY, CDR2 SVGEGT. CDR3 nucleotides: TGTGCCAGCAGTTACTCGGGTTTCCCGCCTAGCGGGAGGAGAGTCCATGAGCAGTTCTTC. Residues: CASSYSGFPPSGRRVHEQFF.

V and J are TRBV7-2 and TRBJ1-1, with D perhaps matching TRBD1 (6 bases). The V gene's germline CDR1 is SGHTA and CDR2 FQGNSA. The V and J ends lost 5 bases and 6 bases respectively, with 22 bases between them. CDR3 length: 16 residues. CDR3 sequence: CASSRRGGRGFAEAFF. The CDR3 DNA reads as TGTGCCAGCAGCCGAAGAGGGGGGCGCGGTTTCGCTGAAGCTTTCTTT.

The chain uses TRBV5-1 and TRBJ2-7; D could derive from TRBD1 or TRBD2 (5 bases each). The germline CDR1 and CDR2 sequences are SGHRS and YFSETQ. This CDR3 is 14 amino acids long. Trimming left V 4 bases short and J 1 base short, with 12 bases between. CDR3 sequence (DNA): TGCGCCAGCAGCATGGGACCCAATTCCTACGAGCAGTACTTC. This encodes CASSMGPNSYEQYF.

This clonotype came up a few times. The chain joins TRBV20-1 to TRBJ1-1; D may be TRBD1 (6 bases). V was clipped by 7 bases and J by 1 base, with 10 bases between them. The CDR3 loop spans 12 amino acids. Germline loops: CDR1 DFQATT, CDR2 SNEGSKA (reference sequence). CDR3 bases: TGCAGTGTGGACAGCACGAACACTGAAGCTTTCTTT. This encodes CSVDSTNTEAFF.

Worth noting for this clonotype: The junction departs from the called germline gene at one end, perhaps through a read error. This rearrangement joins TRBV10-3 to TRBJ1-1, with D perhaps TRBD1 (6 bases). The CDR3 extends over 13 amino acids. Germline V gene sequence: CDR1 ENHRY, CDR2 SYGVKD. CDR3 sequence: CAIRRAEGGQAFF. The DNA of the CDR3 is TGTGCTATCAGGAGGGCGGAGGGGGGGCAAGCTTTCTTT.

The V gene is TRBV7-9, the J gene TRBJ2-1, with a possible D match to TRBD2 (6 bases). The V end was cut by 4 bases, the J end by 0 bases, with 13 bases between. This CDR3 contains 16 residues. Germline loops: CDR1 SEHNR, CDR2 FQNEAQ (reference sequence). CDR3 protein: CASSSGTWSSYNEQFF. In DNA form, the CDR3 reads TGTGCCAGCAGCTCCGGGACTTGGAGCTCCTACAATGAGCAGTTCTTC.

The chain combines TRBV6-2 or TRBV6-3 with TRBJ1-5, with D possibly TRBD1 on 6 matching bases. This CDR3 region has 18 residues. Germline-derived CDR1 and CDR2 are MNHEY and SVGEGT. V lost 6 bases and J 1 base, leaving 22 bases between the germline ends. This CDR3 is CASSATPHRVQSNQPQHF. The CDR3 bases are TGTGCCAGCAGCGCCACCCCCCACAGGGTCCAAAGCAATCAGCCCCAGCATTTT.

This clonotype was found once. The chain recombines TRBV20-1 with TRBJ1-4, with D perhaps TRBD1 (5 bases). Germline loops: CDR1 DFQATT, CDR2 SNEGSKA (reference sequence). The CDR3 contains 13 residues. The germline V and J ends were trimmed by 6 bases and 3 bases, with 11 bases remaining between them. For the CDR3, the DNA is TGCAGTGCCCGACAGACGGCTAATGAAAAACTGTTTTTT. It is translated as CSARQTANEKLFF.

This chain connects TRBV15 to TRBJ1-4, with D possibly TRBD1 on 5 matching bases. The CDR3 is 18 residues long. V lost 4 bases and J 0 bases, leaving 18 bases between the germline ends. CDR1 is LNHNV, CDR2 YYDKDF, per germline (reference sequence). CDR3 protein: CATSKTLMGGATNEKLFF. DNA for the CDR3: TGTGCCACCAGCAAAACCCTCATGGGGGGGGCAACTAATGAAAAACTGTTTTTT.

The chain couples TRBV19 to TRBJ1-5; D is unclear. This CDR3 contains 13 residues. Germline V gene sequence: CDR1 LNHDA, CDR2 SQIVND (reference sequence). The V end was cut by 3 bases, the J end by 5 bases, with 8 bases between. As DNA, the CDR3 is TGTGCCAGTAGTATCAACTTCTATCAGCCCCAGCATTTT. Protein: CASSINFYQPQHF.

V and J are TRBV11-1 and TRBJ1-1; D ambiguous. Looked up from germline, CDR1 is SGHAT and CDR2 is FQDESV (reference sequence). The V end was cut by 3 bases, the J end by 1 base, with 3 bases between. CDR3 length equals 12 residues. CDR3: CASSFTNTEAFF. In nucleotides, the CDR3 is TGTGCCAGCAGCTTTACGAACACTGAAGCTTTCTTT.

This clonotype was recorded a few times. This chain links TRBV24-1 with TRBJ1-5; weak D call: TRBD1 (6 bases). Trimming took 4 bases from V and 3 from J, leaving 12 bases between them. This CDR3 has 15 residues. The germline gives CDR1 KGHDR, CDR2 SFDVKD. CDR3: CATSDPTGSNQPQHF. DNA for the CDR3: TGTGCCACCAGTGACCCCACAGGGTCCAATCAGCCCCAGCATTTT.

Only one count was recorded for this clonotype. The chain couples TRBV5-1 to TRBJ2-5; TRBD2 matches 8 bases. Germline assignment: CDR1 SGHRS and CDR2 YFSETQ. V dropped 0 bases and J dropped 5; count of bases not matched to a gene: 6. The CDR3 loop spans 15 amino acids. The CDR3 region is CASSLVLAGEETQYF. The CDR3 nucleotides are TGCGCCAGCAGCTTGGTTCTAGCGGGCGAGGAGACCCAGTACTTC.

The genes are TRBV6-2 or TRBV6-3 and TRBJ1-2, with D unclear. Germline V gene data show CDR1 as MNHEY and CDR2 as SVGEGT. Trimming cost V 2 bases and J 5 bases, with 9 bases left between them. The CDR3 is 13 amino acids. CDR3 region: CASSYLREYGYTF. For the CDR3, the DNA is TGTGCCAGCAGTTACCTCCGGGAATATGGCTACACCTTC.

The chain combines TRBV20-1 with TRBJ2-7; TRBD2 matches 11 bases. This CDR3 is built from 15 residues. The germline V gene has CDR1 DFQATT and CDR2 SNEGSKA (reference sequence). Germline trimming cut 3 bases from V and 2 bases from J; bases unmatched to any gene: 6. CDR3 DNA sequence: TGCAGTGCTAGCGCACTAGCGGGAGTAACCTACGAGCAGTACTTC. Amino acids: CSASALAGVTYEQYF.

The chain links TRBV24-1 to TRBJ2-5; 14 nucleotides align to TRBD2. The length of the CDR3 is 17 residues. Germline trimming cut 7 bases from V and 3 bases from J; bases unmatched to any gene: 9. Germline V lookup: CDR1 KGHDR, CDR2 SFDVKD. CDR3 nucleotides: TGTGCCACCAGCCTTGGGAGGACTAGCGGGGGGAAAGAGACCCAGTACTTC. Residues: CATSLGRTSGGKETQYF.

The chain recombines TRBV20-1 with TRBJ2-7, with 9 bases lining up with TRBD2. Unmatched junction bases numbered 8, after V lost 2 bases and J lost 6 bases. This CDR3 comprises 14 residues. Per germline, CDR1 DFQATT and CDR2 SNEGSKA (reference sequence). CDR3 DNA: TGCAGTGCTAGAAGGACGGCGGGAGGGGTCGAGCAGTACTTC. The encoded protein is CSARRTAGGVEQYF.